By proportion, the clone carrying this TCR beta chain is medium-sized. The CDR3 totals 12 residues. CDR1 and CDR2 from the germline V gene are MNHEY and SVGAGI. Trimming took 5 bases from V and 7 from J, leaving 9 bases between them. Via MiXCR, TCRdb re-called the PCR reads, giving one row per CDR3 protein. The sample has roughly 25,000 distinct CDR3 sequences; about 50% are singletons. This sample is drawn from a study of CD4 and CD8 cells across lung adenocarcinoma regions. Samples came from patients with localized non-small cell lung adenocarcinoma. This chain links TRBV6-5 with TRBJ2-1; TRBD1 might be the D (5 bases). The sample taken for sequencing was CD8+ T cells from the center of a lung tumor. This receptor was taken from a male donor with lung adenocarcinoma. The CD4 and CD8 labels of this study may be unreliable. CDR3 coding DNA: TGTGCCAGCAGTCTCAGGGTTAATGAGCAGTTCTTC. This sequence encodes CASSLRVNEQFF.